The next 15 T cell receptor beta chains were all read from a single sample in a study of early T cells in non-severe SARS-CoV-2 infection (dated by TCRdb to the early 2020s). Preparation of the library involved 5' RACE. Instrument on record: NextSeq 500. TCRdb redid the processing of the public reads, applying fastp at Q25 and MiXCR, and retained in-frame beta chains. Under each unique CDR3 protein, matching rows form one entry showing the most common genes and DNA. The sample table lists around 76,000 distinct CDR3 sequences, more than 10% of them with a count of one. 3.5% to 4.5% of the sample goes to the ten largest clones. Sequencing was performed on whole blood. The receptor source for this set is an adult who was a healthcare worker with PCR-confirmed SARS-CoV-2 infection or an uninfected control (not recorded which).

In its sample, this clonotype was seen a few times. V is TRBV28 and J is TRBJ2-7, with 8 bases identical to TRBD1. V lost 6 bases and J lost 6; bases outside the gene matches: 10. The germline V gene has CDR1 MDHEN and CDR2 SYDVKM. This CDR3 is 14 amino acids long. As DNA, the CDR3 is TGTGCCAGCAGCCTAAGACAGGGGTCCGGCGAGCAGTACTTC. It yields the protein CASSLRQGSGEQYF.

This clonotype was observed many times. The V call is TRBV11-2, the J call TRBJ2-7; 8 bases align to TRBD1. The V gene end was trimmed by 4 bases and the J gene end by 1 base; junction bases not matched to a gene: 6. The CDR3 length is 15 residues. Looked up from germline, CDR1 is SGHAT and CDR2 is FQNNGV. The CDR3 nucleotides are TGTGCCAGCAGCTGGACAGGGAGTGGGTCCTACGAGCAGTACTTC. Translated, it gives CASSWTGSGSYEQYF.

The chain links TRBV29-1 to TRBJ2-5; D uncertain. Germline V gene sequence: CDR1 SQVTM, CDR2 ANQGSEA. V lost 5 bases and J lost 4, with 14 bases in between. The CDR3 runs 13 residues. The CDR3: CSVCPSRSETQYF. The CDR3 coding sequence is TGCAGCGTTTGCCCATCGCGTTCAGAGACCCAGTACTTC.

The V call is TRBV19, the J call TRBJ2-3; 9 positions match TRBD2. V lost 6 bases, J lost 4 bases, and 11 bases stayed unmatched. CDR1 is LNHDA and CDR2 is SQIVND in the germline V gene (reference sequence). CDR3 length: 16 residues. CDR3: CASSPRGGRAADTQYF. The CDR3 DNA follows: TGTGCCAGTAGCCCACGGGGCGGGAGGGCAGCAGATACGCAGTATTTT.

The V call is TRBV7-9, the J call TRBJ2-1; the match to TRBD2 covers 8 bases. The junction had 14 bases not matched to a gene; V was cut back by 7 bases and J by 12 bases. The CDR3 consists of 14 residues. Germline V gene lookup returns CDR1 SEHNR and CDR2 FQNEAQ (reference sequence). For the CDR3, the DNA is TGTGCCAGCATCTCCGGAGATAGCGGGATTGGGCAGTTCTTC. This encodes CASISGDSGIGQFF.

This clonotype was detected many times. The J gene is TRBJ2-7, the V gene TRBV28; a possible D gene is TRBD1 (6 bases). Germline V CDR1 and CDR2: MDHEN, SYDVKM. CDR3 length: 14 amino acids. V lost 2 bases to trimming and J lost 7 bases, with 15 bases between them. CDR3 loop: CASSLTQGPGEQYF. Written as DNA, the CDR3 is TGTGCCAGCAGTTTAACTCAGGGGCCGGGGGAGCAGTACTTC.

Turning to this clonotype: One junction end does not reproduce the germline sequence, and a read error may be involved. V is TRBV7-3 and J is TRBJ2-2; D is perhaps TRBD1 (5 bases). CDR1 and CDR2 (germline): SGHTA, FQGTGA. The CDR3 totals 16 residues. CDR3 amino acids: CASSLGPGMNTVELFF. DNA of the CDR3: TGTGCCAGCAGCTTAGGCCCAGGGATGAACACCGTGGAGCTGTTTTTT.

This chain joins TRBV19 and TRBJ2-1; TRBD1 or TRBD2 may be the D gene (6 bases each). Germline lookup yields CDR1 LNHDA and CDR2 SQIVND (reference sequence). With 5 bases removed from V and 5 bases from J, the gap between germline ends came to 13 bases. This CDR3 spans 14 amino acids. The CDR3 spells CASSGGGLDNEQFF. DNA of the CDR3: TGTGCCAGTAGTGGAGGGGGATTGGACAATGAGCAGTTCTTC. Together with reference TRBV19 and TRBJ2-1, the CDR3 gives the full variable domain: DGGITQSPKYLFRKEGQNVTLSCEQNLNHDAMYWYRQDPGQGLRLIYYSQIVNDFQKGDIAEGYSVSREKKESFPLTVTSAQKNPTAFYLCASSGGGLDNEQFFGPGTRLTVL.

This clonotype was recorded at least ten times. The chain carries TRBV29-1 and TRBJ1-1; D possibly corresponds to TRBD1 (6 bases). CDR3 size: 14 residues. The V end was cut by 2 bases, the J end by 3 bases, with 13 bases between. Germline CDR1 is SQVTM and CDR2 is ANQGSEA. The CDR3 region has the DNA TGCAGCGTTGAACATCAGGGGAGAGACACTGAAGCTTTCTTT. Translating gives CSVEHQGRDTEAFF.

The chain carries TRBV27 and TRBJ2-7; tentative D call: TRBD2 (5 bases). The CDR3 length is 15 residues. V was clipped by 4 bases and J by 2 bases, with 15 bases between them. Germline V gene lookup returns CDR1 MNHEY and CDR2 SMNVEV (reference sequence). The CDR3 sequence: CASSSGTGLTYEQYF. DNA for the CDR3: TGTGCCAGCAGTTCGGGAACGGGTCTTACCTACGAGCAGTACTTC.

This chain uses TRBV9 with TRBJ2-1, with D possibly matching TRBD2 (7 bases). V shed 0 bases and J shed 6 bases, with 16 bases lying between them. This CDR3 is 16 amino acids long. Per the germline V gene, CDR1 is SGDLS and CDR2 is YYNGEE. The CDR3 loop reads CASSVEVRGRANEQFF. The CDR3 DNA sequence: TGTGCCAGCAGCGTAGAAGTAAGGGGGAGGGCCAATGAGCAGTTCTTC.

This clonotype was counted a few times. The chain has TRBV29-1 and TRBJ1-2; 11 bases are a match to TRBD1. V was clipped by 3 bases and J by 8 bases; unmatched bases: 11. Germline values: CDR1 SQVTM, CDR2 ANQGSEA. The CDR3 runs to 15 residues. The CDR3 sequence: CSVDSAGQGVVGYTF. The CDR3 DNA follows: TGCAGCGTTGACTCCGCGGGACAGGGGGTAGTAGGCTACACCTTC. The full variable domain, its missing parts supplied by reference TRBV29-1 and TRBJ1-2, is SAVISQKPSRDICQRGTSLTIQCQVDSQVTMMFWYRQQPGQSLTLIATANQGSEATYESGFVIDKFPISRPNLTFSTLTVSNMSPEDSSIYLCSVDSAGQGVVGYTFGSGTRLTVV.

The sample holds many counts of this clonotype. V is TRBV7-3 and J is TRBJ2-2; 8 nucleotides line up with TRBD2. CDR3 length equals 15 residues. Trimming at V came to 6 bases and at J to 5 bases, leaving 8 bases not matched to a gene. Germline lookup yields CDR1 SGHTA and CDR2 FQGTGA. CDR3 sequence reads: CASRVAGTLTGELFF. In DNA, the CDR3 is TGTGCCAGCAGGGTAGCGGGAACATTGACCGGGGAGCTGTTTTTT.

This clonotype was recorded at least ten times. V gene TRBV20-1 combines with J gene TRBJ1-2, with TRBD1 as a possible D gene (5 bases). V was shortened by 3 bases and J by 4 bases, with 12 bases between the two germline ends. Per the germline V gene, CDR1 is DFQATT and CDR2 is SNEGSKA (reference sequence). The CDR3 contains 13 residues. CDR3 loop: CSASTQGSYGYTF. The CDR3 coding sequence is TGCAGTGCTAGTACGCAGGGTAGCTATGGCTACACCTTC.

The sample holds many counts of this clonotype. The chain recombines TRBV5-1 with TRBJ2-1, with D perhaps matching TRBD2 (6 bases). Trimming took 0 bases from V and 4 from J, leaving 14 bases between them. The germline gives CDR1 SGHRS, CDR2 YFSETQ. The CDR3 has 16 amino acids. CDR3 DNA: TGCGCCAGCAGCTTGGGCCTCGGGGAGGTTTACAATGAGCAGTTCTTC. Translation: CASSLGLGEVYNEQFF.